This is a list of T cell receptor beta chains from one sample in a study of vaccination and CD4 T cells after COVID-19. One entry per CDR3 protein, called by TCRdb with MiXCR from the PCR reads. The sample records around 20,000 distinct CDR3 sequences, roughly 55% being singletons. Their cognate antigens are unknown. The source was CD4+ T cells from blood, cultured in vitro, collected after SARS-CoV-2 vaccination. The receptors derive from a human donor who had recovered from COVID-19. CDR3s leave out the opening cysteine and the closing phenylalanine or tryptophan. Each record gives: V gene, CDR3 length, J gene, CDR3 protein.

v_call: TRBV20-1
cdr3_length: 11
j_call: TRBJ2-7
cdr3_aa: SAELAGVGQQY

v_call: TRBV7-9
cdr3_length: 11
j_call: TRBJ1-1
cdr3_aa: ASSFKGGTEAF

v_call: TRBV20-1
cdr3_length: 10
j_call: TRBJ1-2
cdr3_aa: SARRGGYGYT

v_call: TRBV29-1
cdr3_length: 12
j_call: TRBJ2-3
cdr3_aa: SLTSQRETDTQY

v_call: TRBV6-2/TRBV6-3
cdr3_length: 13
j_call: TRBJ2-5
cdr3_aa: ASTSWGIRGETQY

v_call: TRBV14
cdr3_length: 13
j_call: TRBJ2-1
cdr3_aa: ASSLMTSGMSEQF

v_call: TRBV2
cdr3_length: 13
j_call: TRBJ2-3
cdr3_aa: ASRPTLGSTDTQY

v_call: TRBV19
cdr3_length: 15
j_call: TRBJ1-2
cdr3_aa: ASSINPWMYVAYGYT

v_call: TRBV19
cdr3_length: 13
j_call: TRBJ1-1
cdr3_aa: ASSRSGTGFTEAF

v_call: TRBV7-8
cdr3_length: 10
j_call: TRBJ1-2
cdr3_aa: ASSRFLGGYT

v_call: TRBV29-1
cdr3_length: 12
j_call: TRBJ2-3
cdr3_aa: SVEGLAGTDTQY

v_call: TRBV6-1
cdr3_length: 11
j_call: TRBJ2-3
cdr3_aa: ASSETLTDTQY

v_call: TRBV7-6
cdr3_length: 13
j_call: TRBJ2-5
cdr3_aa: ASSRFQGYQETQY

v_call: TRBV11-3
cdr3_length: 11
j_call: TRBJ2-5
cdr3_aa: ASSLPDRETQY

v_call: TRBV20-1
cdr3_length: 11
j_call: TRBJ2-1
cdr3_aa: SARDSYYNEQF

v_call: TRBV20-1
cdr3_length: 11
j_call: TRBJ1-2
cdr3_aa: SAQGQGDRGYT

v_call: TRBV19
cdr3_length: 12
j_call: TRBJ1-5
cdr3_aa: ASSIGHLAQPQH

v_call: TRBV5-1
cdr3_length: 14
j_call: TRBJ2-3
cdr3_aa: ASSLAGGPSTDTQY

v_call: TRBV6-1
cdr3_length: 14
j_call: TRBJ1-6
cdr3_aa: ASSRQGRVDNSPLH

v_call: TRBV7-2
cdr3_length: 11
j_call: TRBJ2-3
cdr3_aa: ASSPGGRDAQY

v_call: TRBV7-2
cdr3_length: 12
j_call: TRBJ2-5
cdr3_aa: ASSLLVLGETQY

v_call: TRBV7-2
cdr3_length: 13
j_call: TRBJ2-5
cdr3_aa: ASSLSGTGSETQY

v_call: TRBV3-1
cdr3_length: 15
j_call: TRBJ1-5
cdr3_aa: ASSQSGSGYSNQPQH

v_call: TRBV19
cdr3_length: 12
j_call: TRBJ2-5
cdr3_aa: ASSILAGVETQY

v_call: TRBV19
cdr3_length: 10
j_call: TRBJ1-1
cdr3_aa: ASSIDDRGAF

v_call: TRBV2
cdr3_length: 13
j_call: TRBJ1-5
cdr3_aa: ASKPEDGSNQPQH

v_call: TRBV20-1
cdr3_length: 16
j_call: TRBJ2-1
cdr3_aa: SALRPGLAGALNNEQF

v_call: TRBV10-3
cdr3_length: 13
j_call: TRBJ2-2
cdr3_aa: AISGGGSGTGELF

v_call: TRBV27
cdr3_length: 12
j_call: TRBJ2-1
cdr3_aa: ASSRGTDYNEQF

v_call: TRBV20-1
cdr3_length: 12
j_call: TRBJ2-5
cdr3_aa: SARIGRIEETQY

v_call: TRBV7-8
cdr3_length: 13
j_call: TRBJ1-1
cdr3_aa: ASSSTGQMNTEAF

v_call: TRBV7-6
cdr3_length: 12
j_call: TRBJ1-1
cdr3_aa: ASSFRTGNTEAF

v_call: TRBV20-1
cdr3_length: 11
j_call: TRBJ2-3
cdr3_aa: SARATSGYTQY

v_call: TRBV2
cdr3_length: 13
j_call: TRBJ2-3
cdr3_aa: ASRKDQGRTDTQY

v_call: TRBV6-2/TRBV6-3
cdr3_length: 12
j_call: TRBJ2-7
cdr3_aa: ASSYVQGRGEQY

v_call: TRBV5-1
cdr3_length: 12
j_call: TRBJ2-5
cdr3_aa: ASSPGRYQETQY

v_call: TRBV6-1
cdr3_length: 13
j_call: TRBJ1-5
cdr3_aa: ASRGQGTVDQPQH

v_call: TRBV5-1
cdr3_length: 12
j_call: TRBJ2-1
cdr3_aa: ASSGTGTLNEQF

v_call: TRBV7-8
cdr3_length: 12
j_call: TRBJ2-7
cdr3_aa: ASSSGKRGYEQY

v_call: TRBV7-8
cdr3_length: 16
j_call: TRBJ1-6
cdr3_aa: ASSLAGVPSSYNSPLH

v_call: TRBV28
cdr3_length: 13
j_call: TRBJ1-2
cdr3_aa: ASGRSGTGLYGYT

v_call: TRBV19
cdr3_length: 14
j_call: TRBJ1-5
cdr3_aa: ASSITQGMGNQPQH

v_call: TRBV15
cdr3_length: 12
j_call: TRBJ1-1
cdr3_aa: ATSRGGGSREAF

v_call: TRBV10-3
cdr3_length: 16
j_call: TRBJ2-7
cdr3_aa: AISDGFRGPNLNYEQY

v_call: TRBV7-8
cdr3_length: 17
j_call: TRBJ1-3
cdr3_aa: ASSPTNSGRGIAGNTIY

v_call: TRBV7-2
cdr3_length: 15
j_call: TRBJ1-3
cdr3_aa: ASSSAGSQNSGNTIY

v_call: TRBV20-1
cdr3_length: 15
j_call: TRBJ2-3
cdr3_aa: SARDNRGGGLRDTQY

v_call: TRBV27
cdr3_length: 11
j_call: TRBJ1-5
cdr3_aa: ASSWDSGQPQH

v_call: TRBV20-1
cdr3_length: 12
j_call: TRBJ1-4
cdr3_aa: SASLQGTNEKLF

v_call: TRBV10-3
cdr3_length: 16
j_call: TRBJ2-7
cdr3_aa: AISEGPLPTTNSYEQY

v_call: TRBV6-1
cdr3_length: 10
j_call: TRBJ1-1
cdr3_aa: ASSEGRTEAF

v_call: TRBV20-1
cdr3_length: 14
j_call: TRBJ2-3
cdr3_aa: SASTWTSGRVDTQY

v_call: TRBV12-3/TRBV12-4
cdr3_length: 11
j_call: TRBJ1-6
cdr3_aa: ASSSGINSPLH

v_call: TRBV5-3
cdr3_length: 16
j_call: TRBJ1-5
cdr3_aa: ARSQGNNSIRSNQPQH